This entry features one TCR beta chain sequence. The antigen remains undetermined. TCRdb keeps only in-frame clones here, not all; method: immunoSEQ multiplex PCR. Of nearly 55,000 clones in the sample, around 89% were seen once. The data were taken from a study of OX40 agonist ivuxolimab in advanced cancers. Study-level background: A mean age of approximately 58 years, range roughly 23 to 79, was recorded, and 70% to 85% were male. Partial responses were achieved by three patients, of whom one had hepatocellular carcinoma and two had cutaneous melanoma. Whole-study results and caveats: Researchers report that CD8+ T cells had, on average, more expanded clones than CD4+. Certain nonresponders likewise exhibited a low normalized T-cell clonal expansion.

The germline gives CDR1 SGHVS, CDR2 FNYEAQ. The CDR3 runs 12 residues. The V and J ends lost 5 bases and 3 bases respectively, with 7 bases between them. The chain has TRBV7-6 and TRBJ2-5, with D hard to call. This TCR was recovered from an adult with an advanced solid tumor such as melanoma, head and neck, liver or kidney cancer. Sample: CD4+ or CD8+ T cells sorted from blood, taken in a trial of the OX40 agonist ivuxolimab. This CDR3 is CASSAVEETQYF. CDR3 coding DNA: TGTGCCAGCAGCGCAGTAGAAGAGACCCAGTACTTC.